What follows describes a single TCR beta chain. This sample stems from a study of blood T cell repertoires in COVID-19. About the study: Samples representing acute and convalescent COVID-19 were sourced from the United States, Italy and Spain. Sample material is recorded as cDNA or gDNA derived from T cells, B-cell-depleted T cells, or PBMCs.

Per the study methods: Scientists estimated how many nucleated cells there were by amplifying reference gene primers. Produced via immunoSEQ multiplex PCR; TCRdb's table is partial and in-frame only. Clone size and the V and J calls come from that table; the DNA yielded D and trimming. Here the sample spans 150,000 or so clones, roughly 84% being singletons. Trimming removed 4 bases from V and 2 bases from J; junction bases left unmatched: 7. The CDR3 has 15 amino acids. Germline CDR1 is LGHDT and CDR2 is YNNKEL (reference sequence). Source material: peripheral blood. The TCR sequence derives from a human donor in a cohort sampled during active COVID-19. J is TRBJ1-1 and V is TRBV3-1 (or the pseudogene TRBV3-2); TRBD1 agrees at 7 bases. CDR3 DNA: TGTGCCAGCAGCCCTATGCCAGGGGGAAACACTGAAGCTTTCTTT. Amino acid sequence: CASSPMPGGNTEAFF.